The 16 T cell receptor beta chains in this list originate from one sample, sequenced in a study of CD8 T cells in Susac syndrome. Random hexamers primed reverse transcription of roughly 0.45 to 1 ug RNA. MiXCR, applied by TCRdb to the immunoSEQ multiplex PCR reads, yields one record per CDR3 protein. The table includes some 210,000 distinct CDR3 sequences, about 94% detected once. The sequenced sample consisted of CD4+ T cells from PBMCs. These TCRs come from a human donor with Susac syndrome.

The chain joins TRBV30 to TRBJ1-2; D is undetermined. V dropped 0 bases and J dropped 4 bases, with 9 bases sitting between them. Germline V CDR1 and CDR2: GTSNPN, SVGIG (reference sequence). This CDR3 is 13 amino acids long. In DNA form, the CDR3 reads TGTGCCTGGAGTGTAGCCAGACTCTATGGCTACACCTTC. Translating it yields CAWSVARLYGYTF.

V usage is TRBV9 and J usage is TRBJ1-2; no clear D gene. Trimming pared 0 bases from V and 4 bases from J, leaving 13 bases between. The CDR3 is 15 amino acids. Germline V gene sequence: CDR1 SGDLS, CDR2 YYNGEE. CDR3 nucleotides: TGTGCCAGCAGCGTAGGGGCCTTCGGCGCCTATGGCTACACCTTC. The encoded protein is CASSVGAFGAYGYTF.

The chain employs TRBV4-2 and TRBJ2-2, with 9 bases that match TRBD1. The germline gives CDR1 LGHNA, CDR2 YNFKEQ. With 4 bases clipped from V and 1 base from J, the junction kept 4 bases outside the gene matches. The CDR3 covers 16 residues. In DNA, the CDR3 is TGTGCCAGCAGCCGCGGGACAGGGCAGAACACCGGGGAGCTGTTTTTT. Translated: CASSRGTGQNTGELFF.

This clonotype was counted a single time. The rearrangement links TRBV30 to TRBJ1-2; D ambiguous. The CDR3 is 13 residues long. The germline gives CDR1 GTSNPN, CDR2 SVGIG (reference sequence). V lost 2 bases to trimming and J lost 8 bases, with 15 bases between them. The CDR3 here is CAWSHRRGRGYTF. The CDR3 region has the DNA TGTGCCTGGAGTCACCGCAGAGGGCGCGGCTACACCTTC.

The chain couples TRBV9 to TRBJ2-3; possibly TRBD1 for D (6 bases). There are 16 residues in the CDR3. Germline V gene data show CDR1 as SGDLS and CDR2 as YYNGEE. Trimming stripped 3 bases from V and 1 base from J, with 15 bases between. The CDR3 bases are TGTGCCAGCAGCGGCGAGGAGACAGGTGGCACAGATACGCAGTATTTT. Its protein product is CASSGEETGGTDTQYF.

The V gene is TRBV9, the J gene TRBJ1-5; D remains ambiguous. Trimming cost V 3 bases and J 3 bases, with 7 bases left between them. CDR3 size: 13 residues. CDR1 is SGDLS and CDR2 is YYNGEE in the germline V gene. Here the CDR3 DNA reads TGTGCCAGCAGCGGGGTGAACAATCAGCCCCAGCATTTT. This encodes CASSGVNNQPQHF.

The chain couples TRBV14 to TRBJ1-1; D remains ambiguous. Trimming removed 6 bases at V and 1 base at J, with 9 bases between. Germline assignment: CDR1 SGHDN and CDR2 FVKESK. This CDR3 is built from 13 residues. CDR3 sequence: CASSLIPNTEAFF. The CDR3 region has the DNA TGTGCCAGCAGTCTAATCCCGAACACTGAAGCTTTCTTT.

The V call is TRBV9, the J call TRBJ1-1; D not certain. The germline V gene encodes CDR1 SGDLS and CDR2 YYNGEE. CDR3 length: 15 amino acids. Trimming left V 0 bases short and J 3 bases short, with 12 bases between. DNA for the CDR3: TGTGCCAGCAGCGTAGACCCGCGGCAGTACACTGAAGCTTTCTTT. It codes for CASSVDPRQYTEAFF. Full variable domain (missing parts from reference TRBV9 and TRBJ1-1): DSGVTQTPKHLITATGQRVTLRCSPRSGDLSVYWYQQSLDQGLQFLIQYYNGEERAKGNILERFSAQQFPDLHSELNLSSLELGDSALYFCASSVDPRQYTEAFFGQGTRLTVV.

V gene TRBV20-1 combines with J gene TRBJ2-7; no clear D. V gave up 3 bases and J gave up 0 bases, with 6 bases separating them. The CDR3 has 12 residues. CDR1 is DFQATT and CDR2 is SNEGSKA in the germline V gene (reference sequence). As DNA, the CDR3 is TGCAGTGCTAGGGGGATCTCCTACGAGCAGTACTTC. This codes for CSARGISYEQYF.

The chain employs TRBV12-3 or TRBV12-4 and TRBJ1-1, with D unresolved. This CDR3 comprises 13 residues. Trimming removed 6 bases at V and 8 bases at J, with 16 bases between. The CDR3 sequence is CASSLDTLNEAFF. The CDR3 nucleotides are TGTGCCAGCAGCCTTGACACCCTTAACGAAGCTTTCTTT.

The chain recombines TRBV9 with TRBJ2-5; D is unclear. Germline V lookup: CDR1 SGDLS, CDR2 YYNGEE. The V end lost 0 bases, the J end lost 5 bases, and 14 bases lay between the germline ends. The CDR3 sequence is 15 residues long. Here the CDR3 DNA reads TGTGCCAGCAGCGTAGAGGGTCAAGGAAGGGAGACCCAGTACTTC. Protein sequence: CASSVEGQGRETQYF.

This sequence joins TRBV5-4 and TRBJ2-5; 11 bases map to TRBD1. CDR1 is SGHNT and CDR2 is YYREEE in the germline V gene (reference sequence). J gave up 4 bases and V 7 bases, and 9 bases lay outside the gene matches. This CDR3 has 15 amino acids. CDR3 in amino acids: CASGSGQGALETQYF. The CDR3 DNA reads TGTGCCAGCGGCTCCGGACAGGGGGCGTTAGAGACCCAGTACTTC. Variable domain in full (rest from reference TRBV5-4 and TRBJ2-5): ETGVTQSPTHLIKTRGQQVTLRCSSQSGHNTVSWYQQALGQGPQFIFQYYREEENGRGNFPPRFSGLQFPNYSSELNVNALELDDSALYLCASGSGQGALETQYFGPGTRLLVL.

The V call is TRBV15, the J call TRBJ1-1; D ambiguous. Trimming took 5 bases from V and 2 from J, leaving 9 bases between them. Germline V gives CDR1 LNHNV, CDR2 YYDKDF (reference sequence). This CDR3 has 13 amino acids. In DNA form, the CDR3 reads TGTGCCACCAGCCTCGGGAGAAACACTGAAGCTTTCTTT. It specifies CATSLGRNTEAFF.

The chain joins TRBV7-8 to TRBJ2-4, with D perhaps TRBD1 (5 bases). The germline V and J ends were trimmed by 1 base and 9 bases, with 10 bases remaining between them. Germline V gives CDR1 SGHVS, CDR2 FQNEAQ. This CDR3 comprises 13 residues. The CDR3 reads CASSLGQGTIQYF. The CDR3 nucleotides are TGTGCCAGCAGCTTAGGGCAGGGCACCATTCAGTACTTC.

The CDR3: CASSKEGGSTDTQYF. CDR3 in DNA: TGTGCCAGCAGTAAGGAGGGGGGCTCCACAGATACGCAGTATTTT. This chain connects TRBV6-6 to TRBJ2-3, with D perhaps matching TRBD1 or TRBD2 (6 bases each). CDR3 length equals 15 residues. Germline V gene sequence: CDR1 MNHNY, CDR2 SVGAGI (reference sequence). The V gene lost 5 bases and the J gene lost 2 bases, with 14 bases spanning the gap.

The rearrangement uses TRBV27 and TRBJ1-1; D uncertain. Germline lookup yields CDR1 MNHEY and CDR2 SMNVEV (reference sequence). V lost 0 bases to trimming and J lost 6 bases, with 8 bases between them. There are 13 residues in the CDR3. This chain's CDR3 is CASSLSGFAEAFF. CDR3 nucleotides: TGTGCCAGCAGTTTATCGGGGTTCGCTGAAGCTTTCTTT.